What follows are 9 T cell receptor beta chains derived from one specimen sequenced in a study of a mutant IDH1 vaccine in newly diagnosed glioma. The time point: week 47, end of study. Each dose delivered 300 ug of mutant IDH1 20-mer peptide subcutaneously with imiquimod. Antigens for these TCRs are unknown. The data were produced by immunoSEQ multiplex PCR, yet TCRdb's version contains in-frame clones alone and is incomplete. The repertoire holds about 94,000 clones, about 90% seen once, with 0.75% to 0.95% in the top ten. The sample in question was PBMCs, obtained from a glioma patient whose treatment included an IDH1 peptide vaccine. All receptors derive from a woman between 45 and 65 years old with glioma.

This clone was detected only a few times. V usage is TRBV18 and J usage is TRBJ1-1; TRBD1 is a possible D gene (5 bases). V lost 3 bases and J lost 2, with 13 bases in between. In germline, CDR1 is KGHSH, CDR2 LQKENI. The CDR3 extends over 15 amino acids. The DNA of the CDR3 is TGTGCCAGCTCACCCCAAGGGGCGGTAAACACTGAAGCTTTCTTT. This codes for CASSPQGAVNTEAFF.

The chain joins TRBV10-1 to TRBJ2-3; D ambiguous. The CDR3 length is 15 residues. CDR1 is WNHNN and CDR2 is SYGVQD in the germline V gene (reference sequence). Trimming left V 0 bases short and J 4 bases short, with 11 bases between. This chain's CDR3 is CASSESYGAPDTQYF. The CDR3, as DNA: TGCGCCAGCAGTGAGTCCTACGGAGCCCCAGATACGCAGTATTTT.

This chain joins TRBV27 and TRBJ2-7; 9 bases match TRBD2. The J segment lost 12 bases and the V segment lost 4 bases, leaving 13 bases of the junction unmatched. This CDR3 has 14 residues. Looked up from germline, CDR1 is MNHEY and CDR2 is SMNVEV (reference sequence). CDR3 region: CASSSPTQTSGTYF. The CDR3 DNA follows: TGTGCCAGCAGTTCGCCAACACAGACTAGCGGAACGTACTTC.

The gene calls are TRBV6-6 and TRBJ1-6; D gene unclear. Trimming removed 0 bases at V and 5 bases at J, with 8 bases between. The CDR3 length is 15 residues. CDR1 is MNHNY and CDR2 is SVGAGI in the germline V gene (reference sequence). The CDR3 region has the DNA TGTGCCAGCAGTTACTCGGAGGTGAATAATTCACCCCTCCACTTT. Its protein product is CASSYSEVNNSPLHF.

The chain has TRBV19 and TRBJ2-7; the match to TRBD2 covers 8 bases. This CDR3 is built from 17 residues. Germline V lookup: CDR1 LNHDA, CDR2 SQIVND (reference sequence). The J segment lost 4 bases and the V segment lost 5 bases, leaving 16 bases of the junction unmatched. The CDR3 sequence is CASSPMGLEVYGYEQYF. DNA of the CDR3: TGTGCCAGTAGTCCCATGGGACTAGAGGTGTATGGGTACGAGCAGTACTTC.

The chain has TRBV10-1 and TRBJ1-1; 8 bases align to TRBD1. The germline CDR1 and CDR2 sequences are WNHNN and SYGVQD (reference sequence). Trimming took 4 bases from V and 10 from J; bases not matched to a gene: 8. This CDR3 is 13 amino acids long. In DNA, the CDR3 is TGCGCCAGCAGTGTGGAACAGGGGGTCGTAGCTTTCTTT. Translation: CASSVEQGVVAFF.

This clone appeared a single time. The V gene is TRBV19, the J gene TRBJ2-4; 9 positions agree with TRBD2. The CDR3 runs to 16 residues. The ends lost 1 base at V and 1 base at J; junction bases unmatched: 2. Germline CDR1 is LNHDA and CDR2 is SQIVND (reference sequence). CDR3: CASSIGLAGAKNIQYF. The DNA of the CDR3 is TGTGCCAGTAGTATAGGGCTAGCGGGGGCCAAAAACATTCAGTACTTC.

The chain uses TRBV6-5 and TRBJ1-5; D uncertain. The ends were cut back, 5 bases at V and 0 bases at J, with 8 bases in the middle. CDR3 length equals 14 residues. Germline V gene lookup returns CDR1 MNHEY and CDR2 SVGAGI. The CDR3 spells CASSEENSNQPQHF. The CDR3 bases are TGTGCCAGCAGTGAGGAAAATAGCAATCAGCCCCAGCATTTT.

This chain joins TRBV6-6 and TRBJ1-1; TRBD1 is a possible D gene (6 bases). The CDR3 sequence is 14 residues long. The V gene lost 4 bases and the J gene lost 1 base, with 10 bases spanning the gap. Per germline, CDR1 MNHNY and CDR2 SVGAGI (reference sequence). As DNA, the CDR3 is TGTGCCAGCAGTTGGGACACAGAGAACACTGAAGCTTTCTTT. As protein: CASSWDTENTEAFF.